This T cell receptor beta chain was documented in a study of blood T cell repertoires in COVID-19. Study as a whole: Spain, Italy and the United States supplied samples that represented acute and convalescent COVID-19. Sample material is recorded as cDNA or gDNA derived from T cells, B-cell-depleted T cells, or PBMCs.

As handled by the study authors: Nucleated cell counts were estimated from reference gene primer amplification. Assay used: immunoSEQ multiplex PCR; TCRdb lists only in-frame clones, some missing. That table gives V, J and clone size, and the DNA gave D and trimming. The sample comprises around 230,000 clones, approximately 83% of which are singletons, and roughly 27% rests with the top ten. With respect to this clone: Germline and junction disagree at one end, which may indicate a read error.

This CDR3 contains 13 residues. The germline gives CDR1 KGHSH, CDR2 LQKENI. Sequenced sample: peripheral blood. This clonotype was obtained from a middle-aged man with acute or convalescent COVID-19. The genes are TRBV18 and TRBJ1-1, with TRBD1 as a possible D gene (6 bases). CDR3 bases: TGTGCCAACTCACCTGGGGAGGGGGCTGAAGCTTTCTTT. This translates into CANSPGEGAEAFF.